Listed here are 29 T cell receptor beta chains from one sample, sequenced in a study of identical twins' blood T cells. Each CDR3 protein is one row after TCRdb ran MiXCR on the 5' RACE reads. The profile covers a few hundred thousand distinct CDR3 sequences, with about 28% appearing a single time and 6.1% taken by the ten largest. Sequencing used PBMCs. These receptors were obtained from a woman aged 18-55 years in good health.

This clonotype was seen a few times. In nucleotides, the CDR3 is TGTGCCACCAGTGATTATGGGGCAAGCAATCAGCCCCAGCATTTT. This sequence encodes CATSDYGASNQPQHF. The V gene is TRBV24-1, the J gene TRBJ1-5; TRBD1 is a possible D gene (5 bases). The CDR3 has 15 amino acids. V gave up 2 bases and J gave up 1 base, with 8 bases separating them. Per germline, CDR1 KGHDR and CDR2 SFDVKD.

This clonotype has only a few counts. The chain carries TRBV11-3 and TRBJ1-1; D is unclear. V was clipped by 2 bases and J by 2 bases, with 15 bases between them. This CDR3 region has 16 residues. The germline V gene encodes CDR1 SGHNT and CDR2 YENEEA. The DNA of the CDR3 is TGTGCCAGCAGCTTAAGTTTCTCAGGACCAAACACTGAAGCTTTCTTT. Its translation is CASSLSFSGPNTEAFF.

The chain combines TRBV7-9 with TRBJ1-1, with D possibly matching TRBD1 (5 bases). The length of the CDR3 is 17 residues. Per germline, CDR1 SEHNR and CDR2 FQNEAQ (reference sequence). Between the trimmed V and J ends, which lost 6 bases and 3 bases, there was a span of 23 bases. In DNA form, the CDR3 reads TGTGCCAGCAGTCCCTGGGGTAGGGGTGCGCAGGACACTGAAGCTTTCTTT. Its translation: CASSPWGRGAQDTEAFF.

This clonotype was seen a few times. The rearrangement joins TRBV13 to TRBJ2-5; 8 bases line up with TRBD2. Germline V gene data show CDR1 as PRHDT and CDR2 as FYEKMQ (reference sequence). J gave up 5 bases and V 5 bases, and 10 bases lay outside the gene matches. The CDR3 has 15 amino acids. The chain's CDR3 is CASSQKRGPWETQYF. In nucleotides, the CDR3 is TGTGCCAGCAGCCAAAAGCGGGGGCCCTGGGAGACCCAGTACTTC.

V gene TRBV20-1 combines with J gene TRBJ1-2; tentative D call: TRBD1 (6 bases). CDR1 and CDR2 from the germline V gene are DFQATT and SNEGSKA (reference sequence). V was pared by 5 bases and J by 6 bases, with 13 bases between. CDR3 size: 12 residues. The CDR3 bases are TGCAGTGCTCGCACGGGGGCGGATGGCTACACCTTC. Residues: CSARTGADGYTF.

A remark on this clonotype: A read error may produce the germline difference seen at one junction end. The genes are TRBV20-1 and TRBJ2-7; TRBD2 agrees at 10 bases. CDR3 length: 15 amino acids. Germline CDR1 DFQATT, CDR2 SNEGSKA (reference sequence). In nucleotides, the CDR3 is TGCAGTGCTGGCGGAGCGGGAGGGAATGTGTACGAGCGGTACTTC. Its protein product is CSAGGAGGNVYERYF.

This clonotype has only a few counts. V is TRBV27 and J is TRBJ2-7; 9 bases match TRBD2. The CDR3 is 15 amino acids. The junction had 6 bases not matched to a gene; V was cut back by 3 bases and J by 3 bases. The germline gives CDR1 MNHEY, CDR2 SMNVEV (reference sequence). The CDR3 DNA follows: TGTGCCAGCAGTTTGGTGGCGGGAGGGCGCTACGAGCAGTACTTC. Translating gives CASSLVAGGRYEQYF.

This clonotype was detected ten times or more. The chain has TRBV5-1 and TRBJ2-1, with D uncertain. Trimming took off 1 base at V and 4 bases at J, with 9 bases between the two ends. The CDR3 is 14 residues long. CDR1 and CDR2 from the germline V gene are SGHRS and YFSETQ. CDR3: CASSLLLPYNEQFF. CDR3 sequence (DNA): TGCGCCAGCAGCTTGCTACTACCGTACAATGAGCAGTTCTTC.

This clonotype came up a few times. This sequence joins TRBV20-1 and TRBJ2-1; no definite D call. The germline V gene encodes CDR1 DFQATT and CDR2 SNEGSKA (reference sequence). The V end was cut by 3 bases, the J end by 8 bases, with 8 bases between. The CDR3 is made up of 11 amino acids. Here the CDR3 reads CSASRLDEQFF. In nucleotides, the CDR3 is TGCAGTGCTAGTAGACTGGATGAGCAGTTCTTC.

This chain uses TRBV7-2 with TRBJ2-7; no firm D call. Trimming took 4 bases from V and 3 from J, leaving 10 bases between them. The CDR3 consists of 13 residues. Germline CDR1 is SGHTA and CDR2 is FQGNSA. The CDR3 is CASSSPGRYEQYF. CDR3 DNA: TGTGCCAGCAGCTCGCCCGGCCGCTACGAGCAGTACTTC.

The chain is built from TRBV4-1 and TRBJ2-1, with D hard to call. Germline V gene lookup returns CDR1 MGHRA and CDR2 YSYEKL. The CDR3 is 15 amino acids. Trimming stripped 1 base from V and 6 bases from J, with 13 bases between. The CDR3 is CASSQGLRSGNEQFF. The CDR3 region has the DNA TGCGCCAGCAGCCAAGGCTTGAGATCCGGCAATGAGCAGTTCTTC.

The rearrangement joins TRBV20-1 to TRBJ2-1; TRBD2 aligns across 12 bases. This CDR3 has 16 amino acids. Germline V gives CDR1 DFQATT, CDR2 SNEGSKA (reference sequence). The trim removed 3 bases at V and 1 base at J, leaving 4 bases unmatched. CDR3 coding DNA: TGCAGTGCTAGTCGACTAGCGGGAGATTCCTACAATGAGCAGTTCTTC. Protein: CSASRLAGDSYNEQFF.

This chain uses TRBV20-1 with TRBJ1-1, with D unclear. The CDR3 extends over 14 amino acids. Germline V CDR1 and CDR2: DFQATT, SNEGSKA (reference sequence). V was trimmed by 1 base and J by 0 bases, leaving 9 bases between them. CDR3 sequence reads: CSARGPGLNTEAFF. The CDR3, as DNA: TGCAGTGCTAGAGGTCCAGGCTTGAACACTGAAGCTTTCTTT.

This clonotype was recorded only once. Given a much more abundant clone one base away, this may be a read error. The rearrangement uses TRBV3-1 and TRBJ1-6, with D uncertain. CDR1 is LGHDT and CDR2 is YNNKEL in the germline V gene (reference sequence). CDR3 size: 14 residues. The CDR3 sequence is CASSPLLGNSPLRF. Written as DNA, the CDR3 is TGTGCCAGCAGCCCTTTACTGGGTAATTCACCCCTCCGCTTT.

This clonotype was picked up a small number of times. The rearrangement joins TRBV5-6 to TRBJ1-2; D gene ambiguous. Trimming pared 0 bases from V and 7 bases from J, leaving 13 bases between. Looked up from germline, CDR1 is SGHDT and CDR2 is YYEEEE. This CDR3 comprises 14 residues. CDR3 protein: CASSLEDWVGGYTF. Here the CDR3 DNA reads TGTGCCAGCAGCTTGGAGGATTGGGTCGGTGGCTACACCTTC.

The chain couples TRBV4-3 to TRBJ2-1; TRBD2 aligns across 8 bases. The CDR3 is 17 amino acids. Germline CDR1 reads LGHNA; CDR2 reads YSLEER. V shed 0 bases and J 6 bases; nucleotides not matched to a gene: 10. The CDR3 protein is CASSQDQLAGGRNEQFF. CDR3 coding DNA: TGCGCCAGCAGCCAAGATCAGCTAGCGGGCGGACGCAATGAGCAGTTCTTC.

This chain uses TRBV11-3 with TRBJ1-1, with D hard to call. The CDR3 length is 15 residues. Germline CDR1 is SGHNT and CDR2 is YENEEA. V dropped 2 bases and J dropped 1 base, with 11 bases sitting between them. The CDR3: CASSLNLAGNTEAFF. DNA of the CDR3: TGTGCCAGCAGCTTAAACTTGGCAGGGAACACTGAAGCTTTCTTT.

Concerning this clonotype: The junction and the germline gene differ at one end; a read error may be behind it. CDR3 loop: CSGLVTDAQYF. As DNA, the CDR3 is TGCAGTGGACTAGTCACAGATGCGCAGTATTTT. The rearrangement uses TRBV20-1 and TRBJ2-3; D is possibly TRBD2 (6 bases). Germline V gives CDR1 DFQATT, CDR2 SNEGSKA (reference sequence). This CDR3 has 11 amino acids.

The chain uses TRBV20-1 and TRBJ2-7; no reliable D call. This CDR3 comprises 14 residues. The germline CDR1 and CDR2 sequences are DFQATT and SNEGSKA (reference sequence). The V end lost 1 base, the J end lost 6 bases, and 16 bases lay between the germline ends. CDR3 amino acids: CSARAPSAWGEQYF. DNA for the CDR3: TGCAGTGCTAGAGCCCCAAGTGCATGGGGCGAGCAGTACTTC.

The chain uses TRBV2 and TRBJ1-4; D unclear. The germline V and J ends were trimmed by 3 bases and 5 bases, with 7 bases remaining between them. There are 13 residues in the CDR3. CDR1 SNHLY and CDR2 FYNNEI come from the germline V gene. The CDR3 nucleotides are TGTGCCAGCAGTGAGGACCTGAATGAAAAACTGTTTTTT. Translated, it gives CASSEDLNEKLFF.

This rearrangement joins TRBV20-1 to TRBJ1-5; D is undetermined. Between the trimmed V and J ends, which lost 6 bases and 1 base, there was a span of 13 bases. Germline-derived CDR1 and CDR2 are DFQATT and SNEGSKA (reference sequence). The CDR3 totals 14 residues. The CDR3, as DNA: TGCAGTGCCAGCCTGGGCCCCAGCAATCAGCCCCAGCATTTT. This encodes CSASLGPSNQPQHF.

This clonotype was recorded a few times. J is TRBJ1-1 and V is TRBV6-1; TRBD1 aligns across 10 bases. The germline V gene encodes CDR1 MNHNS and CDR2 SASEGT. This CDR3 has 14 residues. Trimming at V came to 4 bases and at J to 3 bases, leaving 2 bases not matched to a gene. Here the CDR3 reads CASSGQGADTEAFF. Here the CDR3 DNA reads TGTGCCAGCAGTGGACAGGGGGCGGACACTGAAGCTTTCTTT.

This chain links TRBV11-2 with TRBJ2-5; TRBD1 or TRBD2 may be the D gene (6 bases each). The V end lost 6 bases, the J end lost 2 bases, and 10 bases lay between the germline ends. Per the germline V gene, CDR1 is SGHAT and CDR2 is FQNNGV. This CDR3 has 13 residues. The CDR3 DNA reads TGTGCCAGCAGTGCGGGACAACAAGAGACCCAGTACTTC. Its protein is CASSAGQQETQYF.

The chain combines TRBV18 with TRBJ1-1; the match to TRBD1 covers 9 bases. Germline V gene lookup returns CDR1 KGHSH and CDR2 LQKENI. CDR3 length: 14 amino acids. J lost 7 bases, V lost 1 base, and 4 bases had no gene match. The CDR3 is CASSPLDRGDEAFF. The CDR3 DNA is TGTGCCAGCTCACCACTGGACAGGGGAGATGAAGCTTTCTTT.

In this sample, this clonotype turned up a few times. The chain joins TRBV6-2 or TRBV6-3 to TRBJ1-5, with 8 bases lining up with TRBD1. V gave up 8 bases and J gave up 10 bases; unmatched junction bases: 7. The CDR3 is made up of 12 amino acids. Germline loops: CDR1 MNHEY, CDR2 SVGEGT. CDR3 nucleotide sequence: TGTGCCAGCGGAAGACAGGGGTCCCCCCAGCATTTT. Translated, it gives CASGRQGSPQHF.

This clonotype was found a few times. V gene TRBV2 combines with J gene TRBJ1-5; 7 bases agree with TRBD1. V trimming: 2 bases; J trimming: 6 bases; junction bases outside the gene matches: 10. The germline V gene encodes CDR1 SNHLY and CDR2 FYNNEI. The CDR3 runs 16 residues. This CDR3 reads CASSELLTGEAQPQHF. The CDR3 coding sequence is TGTGCCAGCAGTGAACTTTTAACAGGGGAAGCTCAGCCCCAGCATTTT. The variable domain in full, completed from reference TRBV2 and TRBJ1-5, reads EPEVTQTPSHQVTQMGQEVILRCVPISNHLYFYWYRQILGQKVEFLVSFYNNEISEKSEIFDDQFSVERPDGSNFTLKIRSTKLEDSAMYFCASSELLTGEAQPQHFGDGTRLSIL.

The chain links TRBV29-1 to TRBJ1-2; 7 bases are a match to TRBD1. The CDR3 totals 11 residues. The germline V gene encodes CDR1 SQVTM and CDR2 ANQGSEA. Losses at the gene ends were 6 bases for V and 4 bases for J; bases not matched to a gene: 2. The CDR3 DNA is TGCAGCGTCTGGACAGGCTATGGCTACACCTTC. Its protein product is CSVWTGYGYTF.

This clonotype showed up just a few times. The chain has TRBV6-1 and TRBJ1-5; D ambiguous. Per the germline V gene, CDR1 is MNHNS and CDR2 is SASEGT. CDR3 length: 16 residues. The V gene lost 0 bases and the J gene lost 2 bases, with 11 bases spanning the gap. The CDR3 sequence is CASSEAREYGNQPQHF. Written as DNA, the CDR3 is TGTGCCAGCAGTGAAGCACGGGAATACGGCAATCAGCCCCAGCATTTT.

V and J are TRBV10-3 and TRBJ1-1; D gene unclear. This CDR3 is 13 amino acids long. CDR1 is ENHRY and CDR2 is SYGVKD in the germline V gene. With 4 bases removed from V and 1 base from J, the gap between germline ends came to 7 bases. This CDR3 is CAISVLENTEAFF. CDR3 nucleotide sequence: TGTGCCATCAGTGTTCTGGAGAACACTGAAGCTTTCTTT.